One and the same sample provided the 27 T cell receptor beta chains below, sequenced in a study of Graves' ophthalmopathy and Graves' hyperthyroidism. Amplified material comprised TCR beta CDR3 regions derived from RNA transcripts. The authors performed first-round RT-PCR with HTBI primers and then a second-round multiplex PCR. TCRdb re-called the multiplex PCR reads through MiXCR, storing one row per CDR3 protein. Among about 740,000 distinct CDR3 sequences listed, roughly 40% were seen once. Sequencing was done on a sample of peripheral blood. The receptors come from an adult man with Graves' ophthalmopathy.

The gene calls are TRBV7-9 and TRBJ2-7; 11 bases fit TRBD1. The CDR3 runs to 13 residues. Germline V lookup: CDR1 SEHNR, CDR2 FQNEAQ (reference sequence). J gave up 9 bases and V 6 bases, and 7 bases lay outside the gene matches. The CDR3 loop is CASRAGTGGAQYF. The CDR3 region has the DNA TGTGCCAGCAGGGCCGGGACAGGGGGTGCGCAGTACTTC.

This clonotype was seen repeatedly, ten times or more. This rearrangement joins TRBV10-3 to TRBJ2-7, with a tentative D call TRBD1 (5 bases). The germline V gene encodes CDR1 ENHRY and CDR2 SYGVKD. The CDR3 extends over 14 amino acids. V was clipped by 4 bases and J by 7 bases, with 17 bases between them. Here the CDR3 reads CAISASDIFDEQYF. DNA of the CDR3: TGTGCCATCAGTGCTTCGGACATCTTCGATGAGCAGTACTTC.

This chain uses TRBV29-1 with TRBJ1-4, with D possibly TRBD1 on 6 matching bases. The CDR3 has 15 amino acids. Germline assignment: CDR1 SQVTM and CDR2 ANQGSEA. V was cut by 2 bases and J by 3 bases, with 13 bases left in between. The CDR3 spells CSVEKTGGPNEKLFF. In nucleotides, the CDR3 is TGCAGCGTTGAAAAAACGGGGGGCCCTAATGAAAAACTGTTTTTT.

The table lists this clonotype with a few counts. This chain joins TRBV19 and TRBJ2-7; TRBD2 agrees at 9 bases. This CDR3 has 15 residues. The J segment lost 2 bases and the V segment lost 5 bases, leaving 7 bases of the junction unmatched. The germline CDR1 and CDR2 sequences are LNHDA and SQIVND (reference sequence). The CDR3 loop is CASSASTSGTYEQYF. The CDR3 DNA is TGTGCCAGTAGTGCTTCGACTAGCGGAACCTACGAGCAGTACTTC.

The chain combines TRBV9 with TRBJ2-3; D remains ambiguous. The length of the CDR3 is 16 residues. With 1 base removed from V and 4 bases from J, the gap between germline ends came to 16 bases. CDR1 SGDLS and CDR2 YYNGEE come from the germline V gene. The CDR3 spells CASSVLGLDFADTQYF. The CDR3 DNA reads TGTGCCAGCAGCGTACTCGGCCTCGATTTTGCAGATACGCAGTATTTT.

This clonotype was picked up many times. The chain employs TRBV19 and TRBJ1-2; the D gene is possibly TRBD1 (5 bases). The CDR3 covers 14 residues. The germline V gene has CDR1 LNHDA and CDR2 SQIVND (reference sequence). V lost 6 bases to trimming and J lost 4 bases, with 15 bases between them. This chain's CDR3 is CASRSRQTIYGYTF. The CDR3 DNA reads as TGTGCCAGTAGATCTAGACAGACGATCTATGGCTACACCTTC.

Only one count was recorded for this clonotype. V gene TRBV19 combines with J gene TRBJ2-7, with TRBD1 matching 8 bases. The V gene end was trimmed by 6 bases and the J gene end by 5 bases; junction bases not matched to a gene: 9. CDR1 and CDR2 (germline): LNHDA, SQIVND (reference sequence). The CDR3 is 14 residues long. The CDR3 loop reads CASRGDRLANEQYF. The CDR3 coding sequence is TGTGCCAGTAGAGGGGACAGGCTGGCTAACGAGCAGTACTTC. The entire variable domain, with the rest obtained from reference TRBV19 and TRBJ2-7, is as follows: DGGITQSPKYLFRKEGQNVTLSCEQNLNHDAMYWYRQDPGQGLRLIYYSQIVNDFQKGDIAEGYSVSREKKESFPLTVTSAQKNPTAFYLCASRGDRLANEQYFGPGTRLTVT.

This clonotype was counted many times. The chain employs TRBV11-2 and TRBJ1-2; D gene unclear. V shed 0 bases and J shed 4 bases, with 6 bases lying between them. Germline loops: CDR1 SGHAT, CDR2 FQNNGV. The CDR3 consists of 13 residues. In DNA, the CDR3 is TGTGCCAGCAGCTTAGATACTACCTATGGCTACACCTTC. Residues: CASSLDTTYGYTF.

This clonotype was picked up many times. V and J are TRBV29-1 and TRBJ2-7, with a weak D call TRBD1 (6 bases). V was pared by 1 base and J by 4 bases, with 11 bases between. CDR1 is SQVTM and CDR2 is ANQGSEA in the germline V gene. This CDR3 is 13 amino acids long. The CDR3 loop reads CSVEADRLYEQYF. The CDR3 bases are TGCAGCGTTGAAGCAGACAGGTTGTACGAGCAGTACTTC.

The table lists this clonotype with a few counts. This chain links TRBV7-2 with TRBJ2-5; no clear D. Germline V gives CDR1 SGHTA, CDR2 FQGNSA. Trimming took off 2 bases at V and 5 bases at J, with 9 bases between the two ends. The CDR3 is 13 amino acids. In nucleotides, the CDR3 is TGTGCCAGCAGCTTAATGTCAGCGGAGACCCAGTACTTC. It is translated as CASSLMSAETQYF.

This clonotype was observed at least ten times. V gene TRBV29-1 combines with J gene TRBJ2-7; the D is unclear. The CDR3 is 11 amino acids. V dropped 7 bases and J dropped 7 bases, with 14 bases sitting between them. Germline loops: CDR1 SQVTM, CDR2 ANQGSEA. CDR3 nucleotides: TGCAGCGCCACTTTAAGGATGGAGCAGTACTTC. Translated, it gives CSATLRMEQYF.

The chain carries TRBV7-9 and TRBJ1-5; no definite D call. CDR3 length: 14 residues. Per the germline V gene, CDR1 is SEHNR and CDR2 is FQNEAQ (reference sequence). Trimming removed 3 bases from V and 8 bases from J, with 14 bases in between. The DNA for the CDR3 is TGTGCCAGCAGCTTGGTGAGCGGCCTGGAGCCCCAGCATTTT. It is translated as CASSLVSGLEPQHF. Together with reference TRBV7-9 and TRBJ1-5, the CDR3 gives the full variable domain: DTGVSQNPRHKITKRGQNVTFRCDPISEHNRLYWYRQTLGQGPEFLTYFQNEAQLEKSRLLSDRFSAERPKGSFSTLEIQRTEQGDSAMYLCASSLVSGLEPQHFGDGTRLSIL.

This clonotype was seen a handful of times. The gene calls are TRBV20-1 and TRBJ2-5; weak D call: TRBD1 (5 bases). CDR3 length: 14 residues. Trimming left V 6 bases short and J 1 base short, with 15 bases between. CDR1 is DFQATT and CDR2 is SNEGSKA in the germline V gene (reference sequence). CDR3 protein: CSALKNRPQETQYF. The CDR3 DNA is TGCAGTGCACTAAAGAACAGGCCCCAAGAGACCCAGTACTTC.

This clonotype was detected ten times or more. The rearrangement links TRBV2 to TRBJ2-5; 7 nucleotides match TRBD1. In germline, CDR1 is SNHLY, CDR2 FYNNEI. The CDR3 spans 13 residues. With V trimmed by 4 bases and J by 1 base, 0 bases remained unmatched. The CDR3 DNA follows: TGTGCCAGCAGTGGGGACAGCCAAGAGACCCAGTACTTC. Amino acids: CASSGDSQETQYF.

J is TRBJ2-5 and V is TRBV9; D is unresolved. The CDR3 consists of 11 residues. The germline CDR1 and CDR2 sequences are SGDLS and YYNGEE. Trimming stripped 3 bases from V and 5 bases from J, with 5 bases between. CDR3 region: CASSEDETQYF. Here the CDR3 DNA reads TGTGCCAGCAGCGAGGATGAGACCCAGTACTTC.

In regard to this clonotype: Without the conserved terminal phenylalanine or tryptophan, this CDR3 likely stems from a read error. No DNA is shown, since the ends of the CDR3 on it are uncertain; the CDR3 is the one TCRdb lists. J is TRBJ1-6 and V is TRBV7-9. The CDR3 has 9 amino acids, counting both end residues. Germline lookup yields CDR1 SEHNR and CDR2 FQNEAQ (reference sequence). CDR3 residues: CASSLALAA.

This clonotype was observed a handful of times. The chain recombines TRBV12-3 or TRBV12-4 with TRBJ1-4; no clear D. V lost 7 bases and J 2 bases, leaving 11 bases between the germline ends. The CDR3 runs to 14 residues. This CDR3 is CASTEFRTNEKLFF. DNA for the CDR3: TGTGCCAGCACCGAGTTCCGGACTAATGAAAAACTGTTTTTT.

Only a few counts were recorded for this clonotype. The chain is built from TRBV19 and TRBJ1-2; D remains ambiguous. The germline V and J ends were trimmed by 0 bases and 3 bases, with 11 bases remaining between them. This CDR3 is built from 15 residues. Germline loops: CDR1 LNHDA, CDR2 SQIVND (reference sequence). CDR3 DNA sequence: TGTGCCAGTAGTATAGATTTTGGGCAGGACTATGGCTACACCTTC. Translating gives CASSIDFGQDYGYTF.

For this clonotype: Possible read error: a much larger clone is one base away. The CDR3 region is CATSDFLSTEAFF. As DNA, the CDR3 is TGTGCCACCAGTGATTTCCTTAGCACTGAAGCTTTCTTT. The rearrangement links TRBV15 to TRBJ1-1; D is uncertain. V was trimmed by 6 bases and J by 4 bases, leaving 12 bases between them. The germline V gene encodes CDR1 LNHNV and CDR2 YYDKDF (reference sequence). There are 13 residues in the CDR3.

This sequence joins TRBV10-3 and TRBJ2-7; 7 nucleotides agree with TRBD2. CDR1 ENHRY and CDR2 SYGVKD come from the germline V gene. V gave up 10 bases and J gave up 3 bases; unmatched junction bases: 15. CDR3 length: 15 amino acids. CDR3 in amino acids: CASSVQAGDLYEQYF. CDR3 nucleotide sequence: TGTGCCAGCAGCGTACAGGCGGGAGATCTCTACGAGCAGTACTTC.

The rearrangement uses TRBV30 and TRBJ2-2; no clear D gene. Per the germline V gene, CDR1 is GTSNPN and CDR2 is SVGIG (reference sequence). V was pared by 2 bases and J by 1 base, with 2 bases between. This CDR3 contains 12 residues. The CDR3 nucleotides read TGTGCCTGGAGTAGGAACACCGGGGAGCTGTTTTTT. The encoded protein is CAWSRNTGELFF.

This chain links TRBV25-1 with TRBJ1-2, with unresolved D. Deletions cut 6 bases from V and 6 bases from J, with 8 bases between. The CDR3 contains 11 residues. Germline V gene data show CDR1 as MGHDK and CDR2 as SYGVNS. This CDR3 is CASSDGHGYTF. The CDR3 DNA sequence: TGTGCCAGCAGCGATGGGCATGGCTACACCTTC.

In DNA form, the CDR3 reads TGCGCCAGCAGCACCGGGACAGGGAATGGAGATACGCAGTATTTT. Translated, it gives CASSTGTGNGDTQYF. The J gene is TRBJ2-3, the V gene TRBV10-1; 9 positions agree with TRBD1. J was trimmed by 5 bases and V by 6 bases; bases with no gene match: 9. The CDR3 spans 15 residues. Germline V gives CDR1 WNHNN, CDR2 SYGVQD (reference sequence).

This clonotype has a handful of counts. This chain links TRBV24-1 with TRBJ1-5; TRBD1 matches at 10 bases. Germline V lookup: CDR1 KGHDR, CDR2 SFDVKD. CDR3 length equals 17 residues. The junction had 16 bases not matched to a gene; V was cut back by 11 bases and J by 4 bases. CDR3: CASSRGDRGLWNQPQHF. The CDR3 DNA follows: TGTGCCAGCAGCCGCGGGGACAGGGGATTATGGAATCAGCCCCAGCATTTT.

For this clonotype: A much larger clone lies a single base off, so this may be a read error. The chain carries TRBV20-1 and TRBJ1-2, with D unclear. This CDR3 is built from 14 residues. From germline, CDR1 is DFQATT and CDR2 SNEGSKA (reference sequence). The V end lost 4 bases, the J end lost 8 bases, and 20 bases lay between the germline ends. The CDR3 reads CSATLSSVEEGYTF. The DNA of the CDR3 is TGCAGTGCTACACTCTCGTCGGTGGAGGAGGGCTACACCTTC.

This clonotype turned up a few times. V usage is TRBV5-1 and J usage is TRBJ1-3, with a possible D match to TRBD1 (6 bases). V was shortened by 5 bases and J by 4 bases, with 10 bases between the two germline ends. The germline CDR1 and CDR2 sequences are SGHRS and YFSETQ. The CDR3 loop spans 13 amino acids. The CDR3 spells CASRGTLGNTIYF. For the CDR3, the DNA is TGCGCCAGCAGAGGGACACTCGGAAACACCATATATTTT.

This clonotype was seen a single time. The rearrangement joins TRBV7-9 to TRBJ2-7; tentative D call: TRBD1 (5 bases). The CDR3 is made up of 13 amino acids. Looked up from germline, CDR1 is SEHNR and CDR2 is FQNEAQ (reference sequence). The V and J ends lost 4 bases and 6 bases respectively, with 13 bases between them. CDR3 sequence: CASSSRDSSEQYF. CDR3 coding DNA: TGTGCCAGCAGCTCCCGAGACAGTTCCGAGCAGTACTTC.